This T cell receptor beta chain was captured by sequencing in a study of shared clonotypes between healthy human individuals. Across the study: Donors, aged 18 to 49, were a couple of women and a few men.

The CDR3 length is 16 residues. Germline V gene data show CDR1 as SGHRS and CDR2 as YFSETQ. The V gene lost 2 bases and the J gene lost 3 bases, with 15 bases spanning the gap. Some clones are missing from TCRdb's copy, which holds only in-frame ones; the method was immunoSEQ multiplex PCR. Of approximately 470,000 clones listed, more than 65% are singletons. This rearrangement joins TRBV5-1 to TRBJ2-1, with unresolved D. This sequence originates from a woman aged 40 to 50 in good health. Some clones in this sample may be carry-over from other donors' samples. Sequenced material: PBMCs. In nucleotides, the CDR3 is TGCGCCAGCAGCTTTGTGCTTGGGGTAGGCTACAATGAGCAGTTCTTC. As protein: CASSFVLGVGYNEQFF.